The sequence of this T cell receptor beta chain was determined in a study of Ad26.COV2.S vaccination and SARS-CoV-2 variants. General study results and limits: Spike-specific TCR breadth was greater in vaccine than placebo recipients. A substantial breadth of spike-specific CD8+ and CD4+ T cell responses after vaccination has been reported.

Using immunoSEQ multiplex PCR, the repertoire was profiled, and TCRdb retains in-frame clones only, with some absent. The profile shows about 350,000 clones, about 86% of them singletons. The treatment is: about 20 received Ad26.COV2.S at low or high dose, single or two shots; 5 received placebo; per-sample allocation not given. Vaccine and placebo recipients were sampled on day 63 after the first injection. A remark on this clone: Its target is unknown.

The clonotype was recovered from a person between 18 and 59 years old who received the Ad26.COV2.S COVID-19 vaccine or a placebo. The sample consisted of peripheral blood, taken in a trial of Ad26.COV2.S vaccine versus placebo.

In DNA, the CDR3 is TGTGCCAGCAGTTTGATCCCTAGGAGCACACTTGAGCAGTTCTTC. Translation gives CASSLIPRSTLEQFF. This sequence joins TRBV28 and TRBJ2-1; the D is unclear. The V and J ends lost 3 bases and 9 bases respectively, with 18 bases between them. This CDR3 spans 15 amino acids. Germline V gene data show CDR1 as MDHEN and CDR2 as SYDVKM.